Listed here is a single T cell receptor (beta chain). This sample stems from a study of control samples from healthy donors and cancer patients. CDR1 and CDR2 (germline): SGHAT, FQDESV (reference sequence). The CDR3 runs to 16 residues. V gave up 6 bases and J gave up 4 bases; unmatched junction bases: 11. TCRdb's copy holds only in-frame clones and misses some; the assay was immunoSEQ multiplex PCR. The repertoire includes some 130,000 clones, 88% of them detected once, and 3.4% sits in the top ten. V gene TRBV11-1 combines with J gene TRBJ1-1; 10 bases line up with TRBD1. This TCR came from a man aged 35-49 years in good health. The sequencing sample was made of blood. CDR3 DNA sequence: TGTGCCAGCAGATTAAGACAGGGGGCTAGCGGCACTGAAGCTTTCTTT. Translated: CASRLRQGASGTEAFF.